This T cell receptor beta chain was obtained from a study of T cells in women clearing cervical HPV infection. The CDR3 has 14 residues. Trimming removed 3 bases at V and 3 bases at J, with 11 bases between. Per germline, CDR1 SNHLY and CDR2 FYNNEI. Produced via immunoSEQ multiplex PCR; TCRdb's table is partial and in-frame only. This sample's table reports roughly 20,000 clones. Points on this clone: The read ends 3 residues early relative to the CDR3; the germline J gene fills the gap.

V usage is TRBV2 and J usage is TRBJ1-1; D is unclear. Sequencing was carried out using blood buffy coat. The origin of this receptor is a woman between 18 and 75 years old with a cervical HPV16 infection that either progressed to CIN3+ or cleared (not recorded which). The part of the CDR3 DNA that was read is TGTGCCAGCAGTGACAGAAAAAGGGACACTGAA. It translates to CASSDRKRDTE. The full CDR3 protein is CASSDRKRDTEAFF.